The source of this T cell receptor beta chain is a study of blood T cell repertoires in COVID-19. Trimming pared 3 bases from V and 4 bases from J, leaving 19 bases between. Germline assignment: CDR1 ENHRY and CDR2 SYGVKD. This CDR3 comprises 16 residues. Produced via immunoSEQ multiplex PCR; TCRdb's table is partial and in-frame only. The table records approximately 300,000 clones, about 90% of them present only once. Input material: PBMCs or T cells enriched from blood (not recorded which). The chain carries TRBV10-3 and TRBJ2-7; D gene ambiguous. This TCR derives from a woman in her twenties or thirties who had recovered from COVID-19. The CDR3 DNA reads TGTGCCATCAGTGACATTGTAGGCAAAACGACTTACGAGCAGTACTTC. It codes for CAISDIVGKTTYEQYF.